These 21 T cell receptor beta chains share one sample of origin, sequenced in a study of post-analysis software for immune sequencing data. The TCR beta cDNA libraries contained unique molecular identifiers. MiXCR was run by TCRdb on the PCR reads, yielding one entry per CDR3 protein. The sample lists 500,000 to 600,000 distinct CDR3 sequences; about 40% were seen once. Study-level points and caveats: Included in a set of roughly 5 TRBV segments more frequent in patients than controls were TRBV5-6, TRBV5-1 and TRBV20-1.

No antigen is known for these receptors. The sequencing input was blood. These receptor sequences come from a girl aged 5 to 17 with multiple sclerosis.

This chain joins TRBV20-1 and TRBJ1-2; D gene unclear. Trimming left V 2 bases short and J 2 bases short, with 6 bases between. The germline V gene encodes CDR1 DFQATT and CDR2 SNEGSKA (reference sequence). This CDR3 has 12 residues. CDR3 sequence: CSARPINYGYTF. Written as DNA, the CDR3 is TGCAGTGCTAGACCGATAAACTATGGCTACACCTTC.

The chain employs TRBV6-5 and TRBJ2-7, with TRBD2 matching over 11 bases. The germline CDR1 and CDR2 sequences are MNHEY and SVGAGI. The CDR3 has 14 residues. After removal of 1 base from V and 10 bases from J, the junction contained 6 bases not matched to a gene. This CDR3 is CASSYFGTSGSQYF. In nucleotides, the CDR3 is TGTGCCAGCAGTTACTTTGGGACTAGCGGTTCTCAGTACTTC.

For the CDR3, the DNA is TGTGCCAGCAGTAAGTCTAGCGGTTACAATGAGCAGTTCTTC. It translates to CASSKSSGYNEQFF. The rearrangement joins TRBV5-6 to TRBJ2-1; TRBD2 agrees at 7 bases. The CDR3 covers 14 residues. J gave up 4 bases and V 5 bases, and 6 bases lay outside the gene matches. In germline, CDR1 is SGHDT, CDR2 YYEEEE. Based on the CDR3 plus reference TRBV5-6 and TRBJ2-1, the full variable domain is DAGVTQSPTHLIKTRGQQVTLRCSPKSGHDTVSWYQQALGQGPQFIFQYYEEEERQRGNFPDRFSGHQFPNYSSELNVNALLLGDSALYLCASSKSSGYNEQFFGPGTRLTVL.

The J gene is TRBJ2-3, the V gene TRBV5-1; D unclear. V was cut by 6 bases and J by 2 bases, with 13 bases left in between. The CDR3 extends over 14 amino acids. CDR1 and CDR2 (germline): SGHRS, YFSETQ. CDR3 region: CASTFRTLTDTQYF. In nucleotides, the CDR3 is TGCGCCAGCACCTTCAGAACCCTCACAGATACGCAGTATTTT.

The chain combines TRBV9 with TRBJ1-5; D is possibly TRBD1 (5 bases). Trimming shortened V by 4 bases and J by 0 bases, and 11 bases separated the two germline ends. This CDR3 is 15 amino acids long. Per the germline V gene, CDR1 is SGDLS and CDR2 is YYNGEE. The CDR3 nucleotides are TGTGCCAGCAGCCCACTGGGGGATAGCAATCAGCCCCAGCATTTT. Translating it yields CASSPLGDSNQPQHF.

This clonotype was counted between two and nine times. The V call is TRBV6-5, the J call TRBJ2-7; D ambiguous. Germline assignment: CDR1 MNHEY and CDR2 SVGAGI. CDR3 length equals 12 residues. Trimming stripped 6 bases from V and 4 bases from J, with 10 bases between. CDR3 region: CASSSFPYEQYF. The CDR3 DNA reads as TGTGCCAGCAGCTCCTTCCCTTACGAGCAGTACTTC.

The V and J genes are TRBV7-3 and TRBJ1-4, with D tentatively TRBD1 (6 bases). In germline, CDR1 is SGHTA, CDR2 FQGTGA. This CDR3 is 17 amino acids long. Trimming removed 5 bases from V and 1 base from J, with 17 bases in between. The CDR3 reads CASSLRWGLGTNEKLFF. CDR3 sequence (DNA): TGTGCCAGCAGCCTCCGATGGGGGCTTGGAACTAATGAAAAACTGTTTTTT.

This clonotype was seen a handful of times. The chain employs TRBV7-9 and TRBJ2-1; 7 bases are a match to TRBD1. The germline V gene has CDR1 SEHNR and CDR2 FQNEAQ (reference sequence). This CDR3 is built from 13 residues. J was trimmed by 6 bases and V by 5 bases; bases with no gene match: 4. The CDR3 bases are TGTGCCAGCAGCGAGGGACAGCTCAATGAGCAGTTCTTC. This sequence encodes CASSEGQLNEQFF.

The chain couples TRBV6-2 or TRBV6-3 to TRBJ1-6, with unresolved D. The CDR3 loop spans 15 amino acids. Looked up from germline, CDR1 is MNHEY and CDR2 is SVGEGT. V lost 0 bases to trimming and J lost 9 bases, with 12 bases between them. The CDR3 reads CASSYSNPRGSPLHF. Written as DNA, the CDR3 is TGTGCCAGCAGTTACTCGAATCCGCGGGGTTCACCCCTCCACTTT.

CDR3 DNA sequence: TGCGCCAGCAGCTTGGCCAACGGTGAGCAGTTCTTC. Its translation is CASSLANGEQFF. The chain joins TRBV5-1 to TRBJ2-1; no clear D. This CDR3 region has 12 residues. Trimming cost V 0 bases and J 9 bases, with 7 bases left between them. Germline V gives CDR1 SGHRS, CDR2 YFSETQ.

The CDR3: CASSYRALSYEQYF. Written as DNA, the CDR3 is TGTGCCAGCAGTTATAGAGCCCTTTCCTACGAGCAGTACTTC. The chain is built from TRBV12-3 or TRBV12-4 and TRBJ2-7, with unresolved D. The CDR3 covers 14 residues. The V gene lost 4 bases and the J gene lost 1 base, with 11 bases spanning the gap.

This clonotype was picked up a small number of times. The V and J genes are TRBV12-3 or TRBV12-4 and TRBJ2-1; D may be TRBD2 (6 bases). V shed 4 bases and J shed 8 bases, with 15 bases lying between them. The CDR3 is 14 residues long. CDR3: CASSSTTEGDEQFF. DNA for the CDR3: TGTGCCAGCAGTTCTACTACGGAGGGTGATGAGCAGTTCTTC.

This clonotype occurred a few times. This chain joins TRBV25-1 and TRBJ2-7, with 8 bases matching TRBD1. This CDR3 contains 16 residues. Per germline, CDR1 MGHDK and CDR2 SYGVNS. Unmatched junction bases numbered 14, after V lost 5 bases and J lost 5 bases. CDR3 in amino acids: CASSSIRQGKTHEQYF. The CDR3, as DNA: TGTGCCAGCAGTTCCATCCGACAGGGGAAAACCCACGAGCAGTACTTC.

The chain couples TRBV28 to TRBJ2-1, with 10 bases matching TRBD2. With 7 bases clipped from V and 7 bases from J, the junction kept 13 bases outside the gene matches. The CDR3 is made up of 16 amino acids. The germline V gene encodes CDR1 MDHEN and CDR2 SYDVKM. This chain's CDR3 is CASTMGAGGPRNEQFF. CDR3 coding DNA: TGTGCCAGCACCATGGGAGCGGGAGGGCCGAGGAATGAGCAGTTCTTC.

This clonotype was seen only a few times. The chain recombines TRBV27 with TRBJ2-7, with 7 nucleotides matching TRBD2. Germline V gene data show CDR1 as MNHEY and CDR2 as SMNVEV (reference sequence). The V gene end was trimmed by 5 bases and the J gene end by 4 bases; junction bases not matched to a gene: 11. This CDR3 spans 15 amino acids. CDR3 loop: CASSQSGISAYEQYF. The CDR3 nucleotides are TGTGCCAGCAGTCAAAGCGGGATCTCGGCGTACGAGCAGTACTTC.

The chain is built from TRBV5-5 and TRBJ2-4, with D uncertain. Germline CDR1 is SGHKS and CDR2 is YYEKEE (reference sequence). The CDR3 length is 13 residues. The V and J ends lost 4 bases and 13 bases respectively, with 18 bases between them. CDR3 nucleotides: TGTGCCAGCAGCCTAACCTCGGATTTCGGGCAGTACTTC. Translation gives CASSLTSDFGQYF.

The CDR3 sequence: CASSVPGQGKGTEAFF. The CDR3 DNA reads as TGTGCCAGCAGCGTCCCGGGACAGGGAAAAGGCACTGAAGCTTTCTTT. The gene calls are TRBV7-9 and TRBJ1-1, with 9 bases that match TRBD1. Germline CDR1 and CDR2: SEHNR and FQNEAQ (reference sequence). V shed 5 bases and J 4 bases; nucleotides not matched to a gene: 11. The CDR3 covers 16 residues.

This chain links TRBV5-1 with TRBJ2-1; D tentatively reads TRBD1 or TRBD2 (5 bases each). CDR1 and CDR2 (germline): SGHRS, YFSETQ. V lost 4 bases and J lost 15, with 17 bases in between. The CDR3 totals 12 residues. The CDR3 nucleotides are TGCGCCAGCAGCGGGTCGGGGCATTTAGCGTTCTTC. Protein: CASSGSGHLAFF.

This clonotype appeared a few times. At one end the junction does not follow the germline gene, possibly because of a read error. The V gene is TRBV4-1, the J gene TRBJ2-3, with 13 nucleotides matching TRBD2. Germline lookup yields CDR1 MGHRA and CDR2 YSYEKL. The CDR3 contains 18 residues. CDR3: CTSSRRLAGGLITDTQYF. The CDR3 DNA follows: TGCACCAGCAGCCGGCGACTAGCGGGGGGATTAATCACAGATACGCAGTATTTT.

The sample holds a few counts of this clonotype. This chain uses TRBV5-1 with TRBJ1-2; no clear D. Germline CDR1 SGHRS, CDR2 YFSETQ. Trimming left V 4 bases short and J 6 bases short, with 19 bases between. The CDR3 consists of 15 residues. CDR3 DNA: TGCGCCAGCAGCCCAGAGGCAGCCGCTTCCGATGGCTACACCTTC. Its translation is CASSPEAAASDGYTF.

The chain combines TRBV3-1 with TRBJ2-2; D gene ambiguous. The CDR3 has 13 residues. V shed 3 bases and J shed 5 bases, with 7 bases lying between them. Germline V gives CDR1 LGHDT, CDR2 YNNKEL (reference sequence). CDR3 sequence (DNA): TGTGCCAGCAGCCAGTTCACGACCGGGGAGCTGTTTTTT. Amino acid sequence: CASSQFTTGELFF.